What follows is one T cell receptor (beta chain) and its context. The target antigen is unknown. Germline trimming cut 5 bases from V and 6 bases from J; bases unmatched to any gene: 13. Germline V gives CDR1 SEHNR, CDR2 FQNEAQ (reference sequence). The CDR3 extends over 17 amino acids. TCRdb's table, derived via immunoSEQ multiplex PCR, lists solely in-frame clones and lacks some. Of roughly 120,000 clones in the sample, 92% were seen once. This sample was taken from a study of OX40 agonist ivuxolimab in advanced cancers. The overall study: Dose-escalation patients' cancers were hepatocellular carcinoma, melanoma, renal cell or head and neck cancer. Study-level findings and limits: Dose levels from 0.1 to 3.0 mg/kg saw CD4+ and CD8+ blood T cells expand clonally by week 6. The study did not work out the antigen specificity of the expanded peripheral T cells.

V and J are TRBV7-9 and TRBJ2-2, with 9 bases fitting TRBD1. The specimen comprised CD4+ or CD8+ T cells sorted from blood, sampled in a trial of the OX40 agonist ivuxolimab. The receptor was derived from an adult with an advanced solid tumor such as melanoma, head and neck, liver or kidney cancer. The CDR3 loop reads CASSHTRTQGAAGELFF. The CDR3 DNA reads TGTGCCAGCAGCCATACAAGGACACAGGGGGCGGCCGGGGAGCTGTTTTTT.